These 27 T cell receptor beta chains came from one sample sequenced in a study of blood T cell repertoires in COVID-19. The method was immunoSEQ multiplex PCR; TCRdb's version includes in-frame clones alone and lacks a portion of them. The table shows about 280,000 clones, with around 92% occurring only once. Sequencing was performed on peripheral blood. The origin of the receptors is a woman aged 30 to 39 with COVID-19, enrolled during active disease.

This clone was recorded once. The chain links TRBV18 to TRBJ1-2; 9 bases match TRBD1. The length of the CDR3 is 15 residues. Germline values: CDR1 KGHSH, CDR2 LQKENI. Trimming cost V 6 bases and J 2 bases; bases outside gene matches: 7. CDR3 DNA: TGTGCCAGCTCCCTCCGGACAGGGGTAAACTATGGCTACACCTTC. Protein: CASSLRTGVNYGYTF.

The V and J genes are TRBV11-2 and TRBJ2-7; a weak D match, TRBD2 (5 bases). With 3 bases removed from V and 8 bases from J, the gap between germline ends came to 11 bases. This CDR3 is built from 12 residues. Germline values: CDR1 SGHAT, CDR2 FQNNGV. DNA for the CDR3: TGTGCCAGCAGCTTTGACGCGGGCCAGCAGTACTTC. Translated, it gives CASSFDAGQQYF.

The CDR3 here is CASSLAAPQGASTNEKLFF. CDR3 nucleotides: TGTGCCAGCAGCTTGGCGGCGCCACAGGGGGCGAGCACTAATGAAAAACTGTTTTTT. The V and J genes are TRBV5-5 and TRBJ1-4; 9 bases match TRBD1. CDR1 and CDR2 from the germline V gene are SGHKS and YYEKEE (reference sequence). With 0 bases clipped from V and 2 bases from J, the junction kept 11 bases outside the gene matches. The CDR3 covers 19 residues.

This clone appeared once. The CDR3 coding sequence is TGTGCCAGCAGTCTACGTGGACAGTTGAACATTCAGTACTTC. This codes for CASSLRGQLNIQYF. The rearrangement joins TRBV2 to TRBJ2-4, with a weak D call TRBD1 (6 bases). Trimming stripped 5 bases from V and 7 bases from J, with 15 bases between. CDR3 size: 14 residues. CDR1 SNHLY and CDR2 FYNNEI come from the germline V gene.

The V gene is TRBV6-5, the J gene TRBJ1-2; D remains ambiguous. CDR1 is MNHEY, CDR2 SVGAGI, per germline. Trimming took 0 bases from V and 5 from J, leaving 13 bases between them. The CDR3 loop spans 15 amino acids. The CDR3 region is CASSYSAEGPYGYTF. DNA for the CDR3: TGTGCCAGCAGTTACTCGGCGGAGGGTCCGTATGGCTACACCTTC.

V usage is TRBV24-1 and J usage is TRBJ1-2; TRBD1 matches at 9 bases. V gave up 5 bases and J gave up 4 bases; unmatched junction bases: 7. From germline, CDR1 is KGHDR and CDR2 SFDVKD. This CDR3 spans 15 amino acids. The DNA for the CDR3 is TGTGCCACCAGTGGGGGGACAGGGTTGAGCTATGGCTACACCTTC. Its protein product is CATSGGTGLSYGYTF.

CDR3 nucleotides: TGTGCCAGCAGCGTACTCGAGAAGGGGCTGGCGTCCTTGTACTTC. Translating gives CASSVLEKGLASLYF. V and J are TRBV9 and TRBJ2-4; D might be TRBD1 (5 bases). This CDR3 spans 15 amino acids. Germline V lookup: CDR1 SGDLS, CDR2 YYNGEE. V gave up 1 base and J gave up 15 bases, with 23 bases separating them.

The chain recombines TRBV29-1 with TRBJ1-1; tentative D call: TRBD1 (5 bases). Per the germline V gene, CDR1 is SQVTM and CDR2 is ANQGSEA. V lost 4 bases and J 0 bases, leaving 12 bases between the germline ends. CDR3 length equals 14 residues. CDR3 loop: CSVGGGNLNTEAFF. DNA for the CDR3: TGCAGCGTTGGGGGGGGGAACCTGAACACTGAAGCTTTCTTT.

The V and J genes are TRBV11-2 and TRBJ2-7; D is uncertain. The CDR3 has 13 amino acids. Per germline, CDR1 SGHAT and CDR2 FQNNGV. V was trimmed by 1 base and J by 3 bases, leaving 7 bases between them. The CDR3 reads CASSLGPNYEQYF. The CDR3 nucleotides read TGTGCCAGCAGCTTAGGGCCAAACTACGAGCAGTACTTC.

This rearrangement joins TRBV5-1 to TRBJ1-2; D gene uncertain. CDR1 is SGHRS, CDR2 YFSETQ, per germline. Trimming shortened V by 3 bases and J by 2 bases, and 8 bases separated the two germline ends. This CDR3 region has 13 residues. The CDR3 region is CASSSSENYGYTF. In DNA form, the CDR3 reads TGCGCCAGCAGCTCCTCAGAAAACTATGGCTACACCTTC.

This chain uses TRBV7-2 with TRBJ2-1; no reliable D call. Per the germline V gene, CDR1 is SGHTA and CDR2 is FQGNSA. The CDR3 is 13 amino acids. Trimming took off 1 base at V and 7 bases at J, with 8 bases between the two ends. This CDR3 reads CASSLGATNEQFF. The CDR3 bases are TGTGCCAGCAGCTTAGGGGCGACGAATGAGCAGTTCTTC.

The chain uses TRBV18 and TRBJ2-1; a weak D match, TRBD1 (6 bases). The CDR3 runs to 13 residues. V was cut by 3 bases and J by 9 bases, with 12 bases left in between. Looked up from germline, CDR1 is KGHSH and CDR2 is LQKENI. The DNA for the CDR3 is TGTGCCAGCTCACCTCGGACAGAGGGTGAGCAGTTCTTC. Encoded protein: CASSPRTEGEQFF.

J is TRBJ1-1 and V is TRBV11-2; D might be TRBD1 (6 bases). The ends were cut back, 6 bases at V and 8 bases at J, with 13 bases in the middle. Germline-derived CDR1 and CDR2 are SGHAT and FQNNGV. This CDR3 has 12 amino acids. The CDR3 sequence: CASRDRLLEAFF. CDR3 DNA: TGTGCCAGCAGAGACAGGCTTCTCGAAGCTTTCTTT.

The genes are TRBV7-2 and TRBJ2-7; D gene uncertain. CDR3 length equals 14 residues. Trimming took off 1 base at V and 2 bases at J, with 9 bases between the two ends. Germline V lookup: CDR1 SGHTA, CDR2 FQGNSA. CDR3 DNA: TGTGCCAGCAGCTTAGTTTTTCAAACCTACGAGCAGTACTTC. Its protein is CASSLVFQTYEQYF.

The rearrangement joins TRBV7-7 to TRBJ2-7; D might be TRBD1 (5 bases). The V end lost 5 bases, the J end lost 8 bases, and 13 bases lay between the germline ends. The CDR3 is made up of 12 amino acids. CDR1 is SSHAT, CDR2 FNYEAQ, per germline (reference sequence). CDR3 protein: CASSPDSGKQYF. DNA for the CDR3: TGTGCCAGCAGCCCCGACAGTGGTAAGCAGTACTTC.

This clone appeared a single time. The rearrangement joins TRBV20-1 to TRBJ1-2; D perhaps matches TRBD1 (6 bases). The germline gives CDR1 DFQATT, CDR2 SNEGSKA (reference sequence). The CDR3 extends over 14 amino acids. Trimming stripped 3 bases from V and 1 base from J, with 12 bases between. This CDR3 is CSASILDSNYGYTF. CDR3 coding DNA: TGCAGTGCTAGTATACTGGACAGTAACTATGGCTACACCTTC.

The chain joins TRBV27 to TRBJ1-4; D is ambiguous. This CDR3 is 14 amino acids long. V was cut by 5 bases and J by 7 bases, with 14 bases left in between. Germline V gene lookup returns CDR1 MNHEY and CDR2 SMNVEV (reference sequence). CDR3 DNA sequence: TGTGCCAGCAGTCCCACCCGCGCGATTGAAAAACTGTTTTTT. Its translation is CASSPTRAIEKLFF.

CDR3 region: CASSPPADSANTGELFF. DNA for the CDR3: TGTGCCAGCAGCCCCCCAGCGGATAGCGCGAACACCGGGGAGCTGTTTTTT. The gene calls are TRBV25-1 and TRBJ2-2, with D possibly TRBD2 on 5 matching bases. The germline V and J ends were trimmed by 6 bases and 0 bases, with 17 bases remaining between them. CDR3 length: 17 residues. In germline, CDR1 is MGHDK, CDR2 SYGVNS.

This clone was detected once. This chain connects TRBV7-2 to TRBJ2-5, with 9 bases that match TRBD2. This CDR3 comprises 17 residues. The V gene's germline CDR1 is SGHTA and CDR2 FQGNSA. With 3 bases clipped from V and 1 base from J, the junction kept 9 bases outside the gene matches. The CDR3, as DNA: TGTGCCAGCAGCTTGCCTAACGTACTAGCGGGCCAAGAGACCCAGTACTTC. This encodes CASSLPNVLAGQETQYF.

The rearrangement links TRBV19 to TRBJ1-1; 8 nucleotides line up with TRBD1. Germline V gene data show CDR1 as LNHDA and CDR2 as SQIVND (reference sequence). Unmatched junction bases numbered 5, after V lost 6 bases and J lost 5 bases. This CDR3 comprises 13 residues. The chain's CDR3 is CASRHRGGTEAFF. The CDR3 DNA is TGTGCCAGTAGGCACAGGGGGGGAACTGAAGCTTTCTTT.

The rearrangement links TRBV7-9 to TRBJ2-3, with 8 bases lining up with TRBD2. Germline assignment: CDR1 SEHNR and CDR2 FQNEAQ (reference sequence). CDR3 length equals 17 residues. The trim removed 1 base at V and 1 base at J, leaving 7 bases unmatched. CDR3 sequence reads: CASSLGLGTSRTDTQYF. The CDR3 nucleotides read TGTGCCAGCAGCTTAGGACTCGGGACTAGTCGCACAGATACGCAGTATTTT. Complete variable domain (other parts from reference TRBV7-9 and TRBJ2-3): DTGVSQNPRHKITKRGQNVTFRCDPISEHNRLYWYRQTLGQGPEFLTYFQNEAQLEKSRLLSDRFSAERPKGSFSTLEIQRTEQGDSAMYLCASSLGLGTSRTDTQYFGPGTRLTVL.

This chain links TRBV5-1 with TRBJ1-1, with TRBD1 matching 8 bases. The germline V gene has CDR1 SGHRS and CDR2 YFSETQ. This CDR3 comprises 14 residues. The V gene end was trimmed by 5 bases and the J gene end by 4 bases; junction bases not matched to a gene: 7. DNA of the CDR3: TGCGCCAGCAGTTACGGACAGGGAGGCACTGAAGCTTTCTTT. Residues: CASSYGQGGTEAFF.

V usage is TRBV29-1 and J usage is TRBJ2-7, with TRBD1 matching over 8 bases. This CDR3 has 14 residues. Germline V gene sequence: CDR1 SQVTM, CDR2 ANQGSEA. V shed 5 bases, J shed 0 bases, and the junction held 6 bases outside the gene matches. CDR3 DNA: TGCAGCGTTAACGGACAGGGAAGCTCCTACGAGCAGTACTTC. Residues: CSVNGQGSSYEQYF.

Only one count was recorded for this clone. V usage is TRBV28 and J usage is TRBJ2-2; 8 bases fit TRBD2. Germline V CDR1 and CDR2: MDHEN, SYDVKM. The CDR3 totals 14 residues. The trim removed 2 bases at V and 6 bases at J, leaving 2 bases unmatched. The CDR3: CASSLRGGPGELFF. The CDR3 coding sequence is TGTGCCAGCAGTTTACGGGGGGGCCCCGGGGAGCTGTTTTTT.

The CDR3 DNA is TGTGCCAGCAGCCCCTTACTCCGGACAGGGAGCCACGAGCAGTACTTC. Its protein product is CASSPLLRTGSHEQYF. The chain joins TRBV7-8 to TRBJ2-7; 8 bases fit TRBD1. Germline CDR1 and CDR2: SGHVS and FQNEAQ. The CDR3 is 16 amino acids. V was clipped by 5 bases and J by 5 bases; unmatched bases: 14.

CDR3 DNA: TGCAGCGTTGAATGGCCAAGCTCCTACAATGAGCAGTTCTTC. This codes for CSVEWPSSYNEQFF. The J gene is TRBJ2-1, the V gene TRBV29-1, with no clear D. The CDR3 loop spans 14 amino acids. Germline V gene sequence: CDR1 SQVTM, CDR2 ANQGSEA. Trimming stripped 2 bases from V and 0 bases from J, with 8 bases between.

The J gene is TRBJ2-2, the V gene TRBV19, with TRBD1 matching over 7 bases. J lost 5 bases, V lost 5 bases, and 5 bases had no gene match. The germline gives CDR1 LNHDA, CDR2 SQIVND (reference sequence). The CDR3 has 14 residues. CDR3 sequence (DNA): TGTGCCAGTAGTCCCGGGACAGAGACCGGGGAGCTGTTTTTT. Its translation is CASSPGTETGELFF.